The sequence of this TCR beta chain was determined in a study of blood T cell repertoires in COVID-19. About the study: Acute and convalescent COVID-19 specimens originated in the United States, Italy and Spain. T cells, B-cell-depleted T cells, or PBMCs supplied cDNA or gDNA.

Original methodology: Amplifying reference gene primers gave estimates of nucleated cell counts. Produced via immunoSEQ multiplex PCR; TCRdb's table is partial and in-frame only. D and trimming were read from the DNA, whereas the V and J calls and clone size are those reported in that table. The sample carries over 100,000 clones, approximately 87% recorded once. Germline lookup yields CDR1 SGHRS and CDR2 YFSETQ. The CDR3 is made up of 13 amino acids. Deletions cut 4 bases from V and 9 bases from J, with 14 bases between. The sequencing sample was made of peripheral blood. This chain links TRBV5-1 with TRBJ1-3; perhaps TRBD1 as D (6 bases). This TCR derives from a man aged 45-65 years with active COVID-19. Here the CDR3 reads CASSAGDRSTIYF. The CDR3 DNA follows: TGCGCCAGCAGCGCAGGGGATCGGAGCACCATATATTTT.